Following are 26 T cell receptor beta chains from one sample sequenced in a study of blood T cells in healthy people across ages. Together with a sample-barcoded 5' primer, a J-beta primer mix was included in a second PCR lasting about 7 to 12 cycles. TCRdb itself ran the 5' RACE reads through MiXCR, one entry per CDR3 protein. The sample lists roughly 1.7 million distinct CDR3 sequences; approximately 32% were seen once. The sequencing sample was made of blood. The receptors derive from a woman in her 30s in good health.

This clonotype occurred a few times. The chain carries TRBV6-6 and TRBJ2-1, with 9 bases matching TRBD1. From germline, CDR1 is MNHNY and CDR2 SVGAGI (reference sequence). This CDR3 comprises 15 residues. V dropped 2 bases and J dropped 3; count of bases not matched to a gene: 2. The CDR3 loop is CASSYPGQGYNEQFF. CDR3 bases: TGTGCCAGCAGTTACCCGGGACAGGGCTACAATGAGCAGTTCTTC.

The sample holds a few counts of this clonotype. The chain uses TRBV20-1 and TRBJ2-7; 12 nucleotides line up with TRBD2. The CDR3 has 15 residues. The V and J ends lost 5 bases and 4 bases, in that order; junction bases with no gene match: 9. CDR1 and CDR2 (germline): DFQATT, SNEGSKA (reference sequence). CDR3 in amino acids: CSAGLRLAGVYEQYF. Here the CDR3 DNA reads TGCAGTGCTGGATTACGACTAGCGGGAGTATACGAGCAGTACTTC.

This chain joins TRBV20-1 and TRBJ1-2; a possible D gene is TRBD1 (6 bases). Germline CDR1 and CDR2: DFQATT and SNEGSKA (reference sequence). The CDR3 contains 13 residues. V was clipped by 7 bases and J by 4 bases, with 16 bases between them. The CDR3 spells CSDEGEGGYGYTF. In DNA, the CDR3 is TGCAGTGACGAGGGGGAAGGTGGCTATGGCTACACCTTC.

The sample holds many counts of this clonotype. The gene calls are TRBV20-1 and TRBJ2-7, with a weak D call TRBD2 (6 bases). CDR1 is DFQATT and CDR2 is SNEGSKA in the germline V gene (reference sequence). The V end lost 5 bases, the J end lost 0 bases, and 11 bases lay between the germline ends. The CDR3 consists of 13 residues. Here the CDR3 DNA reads TGCAGTGCTCCAAGACTAGACTCCTACGAGCAGTACTTC. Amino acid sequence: CSAPRLDSYEQYF.

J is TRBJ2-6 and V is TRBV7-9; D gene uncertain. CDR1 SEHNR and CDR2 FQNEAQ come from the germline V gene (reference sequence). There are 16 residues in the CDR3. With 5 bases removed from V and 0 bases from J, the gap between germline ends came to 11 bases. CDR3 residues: CASSPPRYSGANVLTF. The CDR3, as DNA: TGTGCCAGCAGCCCCCCCCGGTACTCTGGGGCCAACGTCCTGACTTTC.

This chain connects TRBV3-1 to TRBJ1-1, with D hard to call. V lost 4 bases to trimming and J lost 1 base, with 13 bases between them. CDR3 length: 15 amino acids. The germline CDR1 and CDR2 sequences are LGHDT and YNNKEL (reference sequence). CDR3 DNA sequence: TGTGCCAGCAGCCCCGGCGTACAGAAGAACACTGAAGCTTTCTTT. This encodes CASSPGVQKNTEAFF.

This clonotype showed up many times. As DNA, the CDR3 is TGTGCCACCACGGCAGACTCTGGGGCCAACGTCCTGACTTTC. Amino acids: CATTADSGANVLTF. The V call is TRBV10-3, the J call TRBJ2-6; no definite D call. V dropped 10 bases and J dropped 0 bases, with 10 bases sitting between them. This CDR3 spans 14 amino acids. Germline V gene lookup returns CDR1 ENHRY and CDR2 SYGVKD.

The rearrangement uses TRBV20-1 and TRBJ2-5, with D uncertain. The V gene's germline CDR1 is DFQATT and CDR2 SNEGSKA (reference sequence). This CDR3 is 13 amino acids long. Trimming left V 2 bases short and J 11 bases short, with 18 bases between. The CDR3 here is CSARQVYSYVQYF. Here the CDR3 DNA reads TGCAGTGCTAGACAGGTATACTCCTACGTGCAGTACTTC.

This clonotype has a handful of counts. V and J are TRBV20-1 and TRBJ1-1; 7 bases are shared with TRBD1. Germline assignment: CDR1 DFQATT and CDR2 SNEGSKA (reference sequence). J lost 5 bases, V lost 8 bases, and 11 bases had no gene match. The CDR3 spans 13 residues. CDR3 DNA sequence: TGCAGTTTGAAACGACAGGGAGGAACTGAAGCTTTCTTT. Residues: CSLKRQGGTEAFF.

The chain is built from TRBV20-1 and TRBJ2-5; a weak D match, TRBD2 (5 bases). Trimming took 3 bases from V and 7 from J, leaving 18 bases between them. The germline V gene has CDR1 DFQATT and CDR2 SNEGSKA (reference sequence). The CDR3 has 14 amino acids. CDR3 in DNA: TGCAGTGCTAGTGGTGGGTCGGGGTCTCTGACCCAGTACTTC. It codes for CSASGGSGSLTQYF.

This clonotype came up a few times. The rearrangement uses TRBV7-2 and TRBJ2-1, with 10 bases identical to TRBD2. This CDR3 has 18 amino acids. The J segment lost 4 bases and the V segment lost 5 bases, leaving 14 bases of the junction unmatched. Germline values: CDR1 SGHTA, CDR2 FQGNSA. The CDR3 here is CASSPDPKLAGVYNEQFF. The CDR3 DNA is TGTGCCAGCAGCCCTGACCCTAAGCTAGCGGGGGTTTACAATGAGCAGTTCTTC.

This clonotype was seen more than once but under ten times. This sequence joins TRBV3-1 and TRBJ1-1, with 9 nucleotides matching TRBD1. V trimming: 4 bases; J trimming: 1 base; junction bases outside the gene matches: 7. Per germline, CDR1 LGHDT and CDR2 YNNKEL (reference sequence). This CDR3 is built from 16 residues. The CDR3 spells CASSPGTGSKNTEAFF. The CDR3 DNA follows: TGTGCCAGCAGCCCTGGGACAGGGTCTAAGAACACTGAAGCTTTCTTT.

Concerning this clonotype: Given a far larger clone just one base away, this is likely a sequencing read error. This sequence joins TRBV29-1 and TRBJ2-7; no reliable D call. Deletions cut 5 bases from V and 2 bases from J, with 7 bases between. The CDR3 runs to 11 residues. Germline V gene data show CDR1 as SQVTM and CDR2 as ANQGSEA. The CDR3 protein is CSVRGTYEQYF. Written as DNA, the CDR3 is TGCAGCGTTAGAGGAACCTACGAGCAGTACTTC.

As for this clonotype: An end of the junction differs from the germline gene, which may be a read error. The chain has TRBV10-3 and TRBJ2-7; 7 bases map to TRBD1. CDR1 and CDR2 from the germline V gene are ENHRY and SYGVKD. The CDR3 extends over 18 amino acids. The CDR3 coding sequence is TGTGCCATCAGGCGACAGGGTGAAGGTTTAGAAGGCTCCTACGAGCGGTACTTC. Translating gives CAIRRQGEGLEGSYERYF.

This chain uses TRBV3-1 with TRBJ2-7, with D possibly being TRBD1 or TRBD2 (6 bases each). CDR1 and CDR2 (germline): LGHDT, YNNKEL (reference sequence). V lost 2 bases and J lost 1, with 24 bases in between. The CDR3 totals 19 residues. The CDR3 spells CASSQWGDPGQSPSYEQYF. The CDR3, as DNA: TGTGCCAGCAGCCAATGGGGGGATCCTGGACAGTCGCCATCCTACGAGCAGTACTTC.

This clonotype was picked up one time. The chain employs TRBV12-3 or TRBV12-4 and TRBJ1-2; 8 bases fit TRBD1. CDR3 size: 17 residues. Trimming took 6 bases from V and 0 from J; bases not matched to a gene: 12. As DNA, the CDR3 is TGTGCCAGCAGCCGAACCATCGGGACAGGAGCTAACTATGGCTACACCTTC. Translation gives CASSRTIGTGANYGYTF.

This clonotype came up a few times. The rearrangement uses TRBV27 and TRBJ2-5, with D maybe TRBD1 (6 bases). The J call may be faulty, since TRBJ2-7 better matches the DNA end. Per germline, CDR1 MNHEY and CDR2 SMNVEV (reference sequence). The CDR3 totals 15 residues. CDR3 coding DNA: TGTGCCAGCTACCGAGGGGCAGGGGAACCCTACGAGCAGTACTTC. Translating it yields CASYRGAGEPYEQYF.

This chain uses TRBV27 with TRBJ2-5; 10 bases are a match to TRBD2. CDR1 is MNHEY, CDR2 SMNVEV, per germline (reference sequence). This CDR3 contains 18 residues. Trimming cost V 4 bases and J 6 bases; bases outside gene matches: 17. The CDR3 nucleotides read TGTGCCAGCAGTTCTTCAGGATTTGGAGCGGGAGGGAAGAAGACCCAGTACTTC. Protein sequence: CASSSSGFGAGGKKTQYF.

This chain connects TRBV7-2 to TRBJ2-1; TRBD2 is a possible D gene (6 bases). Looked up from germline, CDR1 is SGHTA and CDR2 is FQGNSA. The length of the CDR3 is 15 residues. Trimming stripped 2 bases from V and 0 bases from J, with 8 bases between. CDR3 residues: CASSLTSYSYNEQFF. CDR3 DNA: TGTGCCAGCAGCTTAACTAGCTACTCCTACAATGAGCAGTTCTTC.

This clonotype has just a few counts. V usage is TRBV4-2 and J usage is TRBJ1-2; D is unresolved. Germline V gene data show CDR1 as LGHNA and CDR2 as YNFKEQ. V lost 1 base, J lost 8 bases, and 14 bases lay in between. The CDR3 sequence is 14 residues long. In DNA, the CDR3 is TGTGCCAGCAGCCAAGTCGCAGATAAGGGCGGCTACACCTTC. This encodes CASSQVADKGGYTF.

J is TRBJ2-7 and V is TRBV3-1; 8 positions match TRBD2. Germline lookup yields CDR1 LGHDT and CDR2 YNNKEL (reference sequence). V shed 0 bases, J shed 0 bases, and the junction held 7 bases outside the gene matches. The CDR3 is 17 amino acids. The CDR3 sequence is CASSQEHSGVSSYEQYF. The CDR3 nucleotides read TGTGCCAGCAGCCAAGAGCATAGCGGGGTGAGCTCCTACGAGCAGTACTTC.

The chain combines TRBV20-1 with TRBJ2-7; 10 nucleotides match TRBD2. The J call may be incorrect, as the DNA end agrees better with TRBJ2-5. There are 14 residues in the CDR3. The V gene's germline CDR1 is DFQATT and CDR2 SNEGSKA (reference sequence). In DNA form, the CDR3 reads TGCAGTGCTAGAACTAGCGGGGACGGGGGGACCCAGTACTTC. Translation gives CSARTSGDGGTQYF.

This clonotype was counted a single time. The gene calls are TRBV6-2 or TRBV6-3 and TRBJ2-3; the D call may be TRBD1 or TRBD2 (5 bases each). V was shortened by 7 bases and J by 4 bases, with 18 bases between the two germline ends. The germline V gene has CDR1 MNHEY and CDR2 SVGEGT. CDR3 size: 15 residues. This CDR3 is CASIRALRGADTQYF. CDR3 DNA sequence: TGTGCCAGCATTAGGGCCCTGAGGGGTGCAGATACGCAGTATTTT.

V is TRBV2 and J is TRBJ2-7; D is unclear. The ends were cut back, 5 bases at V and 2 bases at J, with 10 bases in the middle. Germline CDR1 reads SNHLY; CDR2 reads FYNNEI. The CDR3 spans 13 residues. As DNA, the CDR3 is TGTGCCAGCAGTCTTCATCCCACCTACGAGCAGTACTTC. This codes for CASSLHPTYEQYF.

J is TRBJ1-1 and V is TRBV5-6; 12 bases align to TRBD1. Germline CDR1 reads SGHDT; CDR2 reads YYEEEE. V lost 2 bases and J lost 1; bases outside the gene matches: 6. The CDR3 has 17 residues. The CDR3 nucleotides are TGTGCCAGCAGCTTCCGGGACAGGGGGCCGGGGAACACTGAAGCTTTCTTT. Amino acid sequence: CASSFRDRGPGNTEAFF.

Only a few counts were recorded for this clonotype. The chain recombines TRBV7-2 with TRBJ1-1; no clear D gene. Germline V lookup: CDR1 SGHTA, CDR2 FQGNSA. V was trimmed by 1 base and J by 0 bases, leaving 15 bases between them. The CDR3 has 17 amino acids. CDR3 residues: CASSLVWRGGLNTEAFF. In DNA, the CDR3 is TGTGCCAGCAGCTTAGTCTGGAGAGGAGGCTTGAACACTGAAGCTTTCTTT.